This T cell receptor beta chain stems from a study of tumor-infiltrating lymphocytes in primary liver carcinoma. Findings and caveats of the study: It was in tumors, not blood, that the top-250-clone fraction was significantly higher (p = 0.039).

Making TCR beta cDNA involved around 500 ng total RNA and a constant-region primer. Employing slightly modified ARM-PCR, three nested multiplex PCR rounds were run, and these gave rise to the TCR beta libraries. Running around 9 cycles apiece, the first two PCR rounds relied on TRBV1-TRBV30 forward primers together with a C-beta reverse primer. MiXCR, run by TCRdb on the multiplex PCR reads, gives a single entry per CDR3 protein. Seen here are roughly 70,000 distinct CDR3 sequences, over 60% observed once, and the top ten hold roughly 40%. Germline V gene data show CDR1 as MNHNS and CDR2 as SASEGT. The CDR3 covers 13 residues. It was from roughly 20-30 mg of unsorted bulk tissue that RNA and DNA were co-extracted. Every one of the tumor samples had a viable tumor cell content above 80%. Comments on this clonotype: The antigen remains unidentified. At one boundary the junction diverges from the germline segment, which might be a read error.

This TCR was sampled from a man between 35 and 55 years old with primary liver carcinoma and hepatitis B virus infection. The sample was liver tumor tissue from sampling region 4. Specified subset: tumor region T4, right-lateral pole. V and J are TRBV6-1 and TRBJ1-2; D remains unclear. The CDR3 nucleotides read TGTGCCAGCGGTGAAGTTCCAAACTATGGCTACACTTTC. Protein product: CASGEVPNYGYTF.